What follows are 32 T cell receptor beta chains derived from one specimen sequenced in a study of cytomegalovirus exposure and HLA in healthy donors. The PCR had 60 Vbeta and 13 Jbeta primers. The assay was immunoSEQ multiplex PCR, and TCRdb's table has in-frame clones only and misses some. The sample records approximately 89,000 clones, roughly four fifths being singletons. Specimen: PBMCs. Receptor source: a human donor in good health.

In regard to this clone: One end of the junction is discordant with germline, which a read error may explain. CDR3 DNA: TGTGCCAGCAGCAACAGGGGTTCCTACGGGCAGTACTTC. This gives the protein CASSNRGSYGQYF. The chain is built from TRBV7-9 and TRBJ2-7; TRBD1 agrees at 7 bases. Germline V gene data show CDR1 as SEHNR and CDR2 as FQNEAQ (reference sequence). The length of the CDR3 is 13 residues.

The gene calls are TRBV28 and TRBJ2-2; D is unclear. Germline values: CDR1 MDHEN, CDR2 SYDVKM. The CDR3 is 12 amino acids. V was trimmed by 5 bases and J by 6 bases, leaving 7 bases between them. CDR3 nucleotide sequence: TGTGCCAGCAGTCAACCGGCCGGGGAGCTGTTTTTT. It encodes CASSQPAGELFF.

This chain connects TRBV5-1 to TRBJ1-1; tentative D call: TRBD1 (6 bases). There are 19 residues in the CDR3. The germline V and J ends were trimmed by 0 bases and 4 bases, with 25 bases remaining between them. Looked up from germline, CDR1 is SGHRS and CDR2 is YFSETQ. CDR3 region: CASSLGALRDNIPFTEAFF. In nucleotides, the CDR3 is TGCGCCAGCAGCTTGGGGGCTCTCCGGGACAATATTCCCTTCACTGAAGCTTTCTTT.

The J gene is TRBJ1-6, the V gene TRBV9; TRBD1 matches 9 bases. CDR1 and CDR2 (germline): SGDLS, YYNGEE. The CDR3 is made up of 17 amino acids. V shed 4 bases, J shed 4 bases, and the junction held 9 bases outside the gene matches. The CDR3 DNA follows: TGTGCCAGCAGCCCCCGAGACAGGGGGGGTTATAATTCACCCCTCCACTTT. As protein: CASSPRDRGGYNSPLHF.

The V call is TRBV13, the J call TRBJ2-7, with a weak D call TRBD1 (5 bases). There are 12 residues in the CDR3. Between the trimmed V and J ends, which lost 6 bases and 5 bases, there was a span of 11 bases. The germline gives CDR1 PRHDT, CDR2 FYEKMQ (reference sequence). CDR3 sequence reads: CASSGAGNEQYF. The CDR3 DNA follows: TGTGCCAGCAGTGGGGCAGGGAACGAGCAGTACTTC.

The V call is TRBV2, the J call TRBJ1-2; D call uncertain. Germline CDR1 and CDR2: SNHLY and FYNNEI. Trimming took off 7 bases at V and 3 bases at J, with 12 bases between the two ends. This CDR3 is 13 amino acids long. CDR3 amino acids: CASIGGWDYGYTF. The CDR3 nucleotides read TGTGCCAGCATTGGAGGGTGGGACTATGGCTACACCTTC.

This clone was recorded only once. This chain uses TRBV28 with TRBJ1-2; D is undetermined. Germline V lookup: CDR1 MDHEN, CDR2 SYDVKM. CDR3 length: 13 amino acids. Trimming removed 6 bases from V and 2 bases from J, with 10 bases in between. The CDR3: CASSRTENYGYTF. CDR3 sequence (DNA): TGTGCCAGCAGCCGTACAGAGAACTATGGCTACACCTTC.

The DNA for the CDR3 is TGTGCCAGTACAGACCGGGGGGTTGGCGAGCAGTACTTC. Translated: CASTDRGVGEQYF. This chain connects TRBV19 to TRBJ2-7, with TRBD2 matching over 7 bases. The CDR3 contains 13 residues. CDR1 and CDR2 from the germline V gene are LNHDA and SQIVND (reference sequence). V was pared by 7 bases and J by 6 bases, with 9 bases of the junction left unmatched. The whole variable domain, remainder taken from reference TRBV19 and TRBJ2-7, is DGGITQSPKYLFRKEGQNVTLSCEQNLNHDAMYWYRQDPGQGLRLIYYSQIVNDFQKGDIAEGYSVSREKKESFPLTVTSAQKNPTAFYLCASTDRGVGEQYFGPGTRLTVT.

The CDR3 protein is CSALGQGEMNTEAFF. The CDR3 bases are TGCAGCGCCTTAGGACAGGGAGAGATGAACACTGAAGCTTTCTTT. This chain uses TRBV29-1 with TRBJ1-1; 8 positions agree with TRBD1. The CDR3 extends over 15 amino acids. V dropped 7 bases and J dropped 0; count of bases not matched to a gene: 10. Germline CDR1 and CDR2: SQVTM and ANQGSEA.

The chain carries TRBV27 and TRBJ2-7; D is ambiguous. This CDR3 spans 13 amino acids. The V gene's germline CDR1 is MNHEY and CDR2 SMNVEV (reference sequence). Trimming shortened V by 0 bases and J by 2 bases, and 5 bases separated the two germline ends. This chain's CDR3 is CASSLSGPYEQYF. CDR3 nucleotides: TGTGCCAGCAGTTTATCGGGCCCCTACGAGCAGTACTTC.

The chain joins TRBV5-8 to TRBJ2-2, with a tentative D call TRBD1 (5 bases). Trimming left V 0 bases short and J 4 bases short, with 7 bases between. Germline values: CDR1 SGHTS, CDR2 YDEGEE. CDR3 length: 14 amino acids. The CDR3 reads CASSLVTATGELFF. Here the CDR3 DNA reads TGTGCCAGCAGCTTGGTGACAGCCACCGGGGAGCTGTTTTTT.

The rearrangement joins TRBV28 to TRBJ1-2; D possibly corresponds to TRBD1 (6 bases). Between the trimmed V and J ends, which lost 11 bases and 2 bases, there was a span of 12 bases. Germline V CDR1 and CDR2: MDHEN, SYDVKM. The CDR3 sequence is 12 residues long. This CDR3 is CAGGRENYGYTF. The CDR3, as DNA: TGTGCCGGGGGCAGGGAGAACTATGGCTACACCTTC.

There are a few counts of this clone. V gene TRBV18 combines with J gene TRBJ2-1; the match to TRBD2 covers 7 bases. Germline-derived CDR1 and CDR2 are KGHSH and LQKENI. The length of the CDR3 is 15 residues. V dropped 0 bases and J dropped 7; count of bases not matched to a gene: 6. CDR3 in DNA: TGTGCCAGCTCACCACCGGTGGGAGGGAAGAATGAGCAGTTCTTC. Translating it yields CASSPPVGGKNEQFF.

The V and J genes are TRBV19 and TRBJ2-1; the D gene is possibly TRBD1 (5 bases). The CDR3 totals 11 residues. The V and J ends lost 5 bases and 9 bases respectively, with 8 bases between them. Germline V gene sequence: CDR1 LNHDA, CDR2 SQIVND (reference sequence). The CDR3 bases are TGTGCCAGTAGTCAGGGATTTGAGCAGTTCTTC. The encoded protein is CASSQGFEQFF.

The rearrangement links TRBV7-7 to TRBJ2-7, with D perhaps TRBD1 (7 bases). The CDR3 is 15 residues long. Looked up from germline, CDR1 is SSHAT and CDR2 is FNYEAQ (reference sequence). The ends were cut back, 2 bases at V and 1 base at J, with 12 bases in the middle. The CDR3 is CASSLRAGGSYEQYF. The CDR3 bases are TGTGCCAGCAGCTTACGGGCAGGGGGGTCCTACGAGCAGTACTTC.

The V call is TRBV19, the J call TRBJ2-7; D is ambiguous. V lost 6 bases to trimming and J lost 3 bases, with 6 bases between them. The V gene's germline CDR1 is LNHDA and CDR2 SQIVND (reference sequence). This CDR3 comprises 11 residues. CDR3 residues: CASRGNYEQYF. In nucleotides, the CDR3 is TGTGCCAGTAGGGGCAACTACGAGCAGTACTTC.

The CDR3 loop is CASSQEPGSYNEQFF. In nucleotides, the CDR3 is TGTGCCAGCAGCCAAGAGCCAGGGTCCTACAATGAGCAGTTCTTC. The chain links TRBV14 to TRBJ2-1; weak D call: TRBD1 (5 bases). The CDR3 has 15 residues. The germline V gene encodes CDR1 SGHDN and CDR2 FVKESK. Trimming removed 0 bases at V and 1 base at J, with 7 bases between.

The sample holds a few counts of this clone. The V and J genes are TRBV7-6 and TRBJ2-7, with 8 nucleotides matching TRBD2. CDR3 length equals 16 residues. Germline assignment: CDR1 SGHVS and CDR2 FNYEAQ. V dropped 7 bases and J dropped 0; count of bases not matched to a gene: 11. As DNA, the CDR3 is TGTGCCAGCACCTTGGGTCGGGAGGGCCACTCCTACGAGCAGTACTTC. Translated: CASTLGREGHSYEQYF.

This clone was seen only a few times. The CDR3 DNA reads TGTGCCAGCAAAGGACAGGACTCCTACGAGCAGTACTTC. Protein product: CASKGQDSYEQYF. The rearrangement uses TRBV6-6 and TRBJ2-7, with TRBD1 matching over 7 bases. CDR3 length: 13 amino acids. Trimming took 7 bases from V and 0 from J; bases not matched to a gene: 3. The germline V gene has CDR1 MNHNY and CDR2 SVGAGI (reference sequence).

This chain joins TRBV27 and TRBJ1-5; 8 nucleotides align to TRBD1. Per the germline V gene, CDR1 is MNHEY and CDR2 is SMNVEV (reference sequence). V dropped 11 bases and J dropped 4; count of bases not matched to a gene: 7. The CDR3 length is 13 residues. The chain's CDR3 is CASGGAGNQPQHF. CDR3 bases: TGTGCCTCAGGGGGCGCCGGGAATCAGCCCCAGCATTTT.

This clone has just a few counts. The chain recombines TRBV7-9 with TRBJ2-3, with D possibly matching TRBD1 (6 bases). The CDR3 is 14 residues long. Trimming took 1 base from V and 4 from J, leaving 9 bases between them. CDR1 and CDR2 from the germline V gene are SEHNR and FQNEAQ (reference sequence). The CDR3 DNA is TGTGCCAGCAGCTTAGACAGGGCCCCAGATACGCAGTATTTT. Its translation is CASSLDRAPDTQYF.

This rearrangement joins TRBV5-4 to TRBJ1-4, with D possibly TRBD1 on 5 matching bases. Germline CDR1 SGHNT, CDR2 YYREEE (reference sequence). Between the trimmed V and J ends, which lost 4 bases and 5 bases, there was a span of 15 bases. This CDR3 region has 15 residues. CDR3 nucleotides: TGTGCCAGCAGCCCTAGCGGCGGGGGAAATGAAAAACTGTTTTTT. The encoded protein is CASSPSGGGNEKLFF.

V usage is TRBV19 and J usage is TRBJ1-3, with TRBD1 matching 7 bases. This CDR3 is built from 16 residues. The V gene's germline CDR1 is LNHDA and CDR2 SQIVND (reference sequence). V was pared by 5 bases and J by 0 bases, with 7 bases of the junction left unmatched. CDR3 sequence (DNA): TGTGCCAGTAGTGGGGGGACAGCGATCTCTGGAAACACCATATATTTT. This codes for CASSGGTAISGNTIYF.

Regarding this clone: At the DNA level, this CDR3 is encoded by other sequences in the same sample as well. V is TRBV30 and J is TRBJ2-7, with D possibly matching TRBD2 (7 bases). Germline values: CDR1 GTSNPN, CDR2 SVGIG (reference sequence). V lost 4 bases and J lost 4, with 20 bases in between. The CDR3 sequence is 15 residues long. CDR3 DNA: TGTGCCTGGAACCTTAGGACGGGGGGCTCGTACGAGCAGTACTTC. Translating it yields CAWNLRTGGSYEQYF.

The chain recombines TRBV20-1 with TRBJ2-5; D might be TRBD1 (6 bases). The V end lost 6 bases, the J end lost 5 bases, and 10 bases lay between the germline ends. The CDR3 is 11 amino acids. CDR1 is DFQATT and CDR2 is SNEGSKA in the germline V gene (reference sequence). In DNA form, the CDR3 reads TGCAGTGCCGCCCAGGGGGAGACCCAGTACTTC. Translating gives CSAAQGETQYF.

The chain links TRBV6-5 to TRBJ1-3, with D possibly TRBD1 on 5 matching bases. From germline, CDR1 is MNHEY and CDR2 SVGAGI. The CDR3 has 15 amino acids. Trimming removed 6 bases at V and 0 bases at J, with 12 bases between. The CDR3 DNA reads as TGTGCCAGCAGACCACAGGACATCTCTGGAAACACCATATATTTT. Residues: CASRPQDISGNTIYF.

The V and J genes are TRBV7-3 and TRBJ2-5, with 7 bases fitting TRBD1. The CDR3 is 14 residues long. CDR1 and CDR2 from the germline V gene are SGHTA and FQGTGA. V dropped 4 bases and J dropped 2; count of bases not matched to a gene: 4. CDR3 amino acids: CASSSLGQQETQYF. CDR3 bases: TGTGCCAGCAGCTCCCTGGGACAGCAAGAGACCCAGTACTTC. Based on the CDR3 plus reference TRBV7-3 and TRBJ2-5, the full variable domain is GAGVSQTPSNKVTEKGKYVELRCDPISGHTALYWYRQSLGQGPEFLIYFQGTGAADDSGLPNDRFFAVRPEGSVSTLKIQRTERGDSAVYLCASSSLGQQETQYFGPGTRLLVL.

This clone was counted a few times. The chain is built from TRBV28 and TRBJ1-2; the D gene is possibly TRBD1 (5 bases). V lost 7 bases, J lost 4 bases, and 13 bases lay in between. This CDR3 has 13 residues. Germline V gene lookup returns CDR1 MDHEN and CDR2 SYDVKM. CDR3: CASTPGGLYGYTF. The CDR3, as DNA: TGTGCCAGCACCCCCGGGGGACTCTATGGCTACACCTTC.

This clone occurred a few times. The sample has other DNA sequences that encode this CDR3 too. The rearrangement uses TRBV5-1 and TRBJ2-7; D is unclear. Trimming left V 5 bases short and J 0 bases short, with 9 bases between. The CDR3 runs 13 residues. CDR1 is SGHRS and CDR2 is YFSETQ in the germline V gene. As DNA, the CDR3 is TGCGCCAGCAGACCTAGACCCTCCTACGAGCAGTACTTC. This encodes CASRPRPSYEQYF.

V usage is TRBV13 and J usage is TRBJ2-1, with 16 bases lining up with TRBD2. The J segment lost 7 bases and the V segment lost 5 bases, leaving 8 bases of the junction unmatched. The length of the CDR3 is 17 residues. Germline loops: CDR1 PRHDT, CDR2 FYEKMQ (reference sequence). The CDR3 sequence is CASSQHGTSGRANEQFF. CDR3 coding DNA: TGTGCCAGCAGCCAGCACGGGACTAGCGGGAGGGCTAATGAGCAGTTCTTC.

The chain is built from TRBV5-6 and TRBJ1-2; tentatively, D is TRBD1 (5 bases). V shed 0 bases and J shed 0 bases, with 6 bases lying between them. From germline, CDR1 is SGHDT and CDR2 YYEEEE. The CDR3 is 14 residues long. The CDR3 spells CASSLGQPNYGYTF. The CDR3 region has the DNA TGTGCCAGCAGCTTGGGACAGCCTAACTATGGCTACACCTTC.

The J gene is TRBJ2-1, the V gene TRBV5-4; TRBD1 matches at 10 bases. Germline V gene data show CDR1 as SGHNT and CDR2 as YYREEE (reference sequence). The CDR3 contains 16 residues. Trimming at V came to 1 base and at J to 9 bases, leaving 10 bases not matched to a gene. The CDR3 loop is CASSLPRGQGYGEQFF. In DNA form, the CDR3 reads TGTGCCAGCAGCTTGCCCCGGGGACAGGGGTACGGTGAGCAGTTCTTC.